The clone carrying this TCR beta chain is a singleton in its sample. Antigen unknown. The PCR employed 60 Vbeta primers together with 13 Jbeta primers. Measured with immunoSEQ multiplex PCR; TCRdb has only the in-frame clones, and not every one. The sample lists under 300,000 clones, approximately 80% occurring once. This entry belongs to a study of cytomegalovirus exposure and HLA in healthy donors. Findings and limits, study-wide: In an earlier analysis, productive rearrangement rates for most beta V segments clustered near 87% or 30%.

V gave up 4 bases and J gave up 2 bases; unmatched junction bases: 8. The CDR3 spans 15 residues. Per the germline V gene, CDR1 is SGHDN and CDR2 is FVKESK. Sequencing was carried out using PBMCs. The genes are TRBV14 and TRBJ2-7, with 7 bases lining up with TRBD2. The TCR originated in a woman aged 60-75 years in good health and CMV-seropositive. The CDR3 DNA follows: TGTGCCAGCAGCCTCGGAGGGACTATTCCCTACGAGCAGTACTTC. Translated, it gives CASSLGGTIPYEQYF.